Each of the 16 T cell receptor beta chains below was sequenced from the same sample in a study of shared clonotypes between healthy human individuals (dated by TCRdb to 2020 to 2022). The library was made by the immunoSEQ multiplex PCR assay. TCRdb re-hosts the immuneACCESS table, in-frame sequences only. Its copies lack some clones; in the studies checked, an unresolved V gene accounts for under half of them, and the cause for the rest is not known. This sample is represented by 300,000 to 400,000 clones; roughly 80% of them were singletons. The biggest ten clones account for about 10% of the sample. Sequencing was carried out using memory CD4+ T cells sorted from blood. The cell subset or site label on this specimen signifies: CD45RA-negative fraction. Receptors originate from a man aged 25 to 40 in good health.

The CDR3 spells CASSLNGGREAFF. For the CDR3, the DNA is TGTGCCAGCAGCTTAAACGGGGGCCGCGAAGCTTTCTTT. The genes are TRBV7-3 and TRBJ1-1; a possible D gene is TRBD1 (6 bases). CDR3 length equals 13 residues. V was shortened by 1 base and J by 8 bases, with 11 bases between the two germline ends. Germline CDR1 and CDR2: SGHTA and FQGTGA.

J is TRBJ1-5 and V is TRBV19; D perhaps matches TRBD1 (5 bases). Germline lookup yields CDR1 LNHDA and CDR2 SQIVND (reference sequence). The CDR3 extends over 12 amino acids. Deletions cut 5 bases from V and 12 bases from J, with 14 bases between. The CDR3 region is CASSQPPGLQHF. For the CDR3, the DNA is TGTGCCAGTAGTCAACCCCCAGGGCTCCAGCATTTT. Together with reference TRBV19 and TRBJ1-5, the CDR3 gives the full variable domain: DGGITQSPKYLFRKEGQNVTLSCEQNLNHDAMYWYRQDPGQGLRLIYYSQIVNDFQKGDIAEGYSVSREKKESFPLTVTSAQKNPTAFYLCASSQPPGLQHFGDGTRLSIL.

CDR3 protein: CASSTYRQEGNGYTF. DNA for the CDR3: TGTGCCAGCAGCACCTATAGACAGGAGGGCAATGGCTACACCTTC. This chain joins TRBV7-2 and TRBJ1-2; a possible D gene is TRBD1 (6 bases). The CDR3 is made up of 15 amino acids. Germline CDR1 SGHTA, CDR2 FQGNSA. V lost 5 bases, J lost 6 bases, and 19 bases lay in between.

This chain links TRBV2 with TRBJ2-7; D unresolved. The CDR3 runs to 13 residues. Per the germline V gene, CDR1 is SNHLY and CDR2 is FYNNEI. Trimming stripped 8 bases from V and 3 bases from J, with 14 bases between. The CDR3 reads CASGPTPDYEQYF. DNA of the CDR3: TGTGCCAGCGGTCCTACGCCGGACTACGAGCAGTACTTC.

In this sample, this clone turned up a few times. V is TRBV7-2 and J is TRBJ2-1, with 10 positions matching TRBD2. The trim removed 1 base at V and 7 bases at J, leaving 7 bases unmatched. The V gene's germline CDR1 is SGHTA and CDR2 FQGNSA. The CDR3 is 16 residues long. The CDR3 sequence is CASSLGGAGGMNEQFF. CDR3 sequence (DNA): TGTGCCAGCAGCTTAGGAGGAGCGGGAGGGATGAATGAGCAGTTCTTC.

This chain connects TRBV18 to TRBJ2-2; D not resolved. From germline, CDR1 is KGHSH and CDR2 LQKENI. V was cut by 4 bases and J by 2 bases, with 11 bases left in between. There are 15 residues in the CDR3. This chain's CDR3 is CASSQMVANTGELFF. The CDR3 DNA is TGTGCCAGCTCACAAATGGTGGCAAACACCGGGGAGCTGTTTTTT.

The chain couples TRBV9 to TRBJ2-7; TRBD2 is a possible D gene (5 bases). V lost 0 bases to trimming and J lost 3 bases, with 13 bases between them. Germline V gene data show CDR1 as SGDLS and CDR2 as YYNGEE. This CDR3 comprises 15 residues. This CDR3 is CASSVVGDLGYEQYF. The CDR3 nucleotides read TGTGCCAGCAGCGTAGTCGGGGATTTGGGCTACGAGCAGTACTTC.

The rearrangement links TRBV2 to TRBJ1-1; D uncertain. The CDR3 loop spans 12 amino acids. The germline V gene encodes CDR1 SNHLY and CDR2 FYNNEI. V lost 9 bases, J lost 6 bases, and 14 bases lay in between. As DNA, the CDR3 is TGTGCCAGGCTGGCGGAACAACCTGAAGCTTTCTTT. The encoded protein is CARLAEQPEAFF.

V is TRBV11-2 and J is TRBJ2-2; a weak D match, TRBD1 (5 bases). V lost 7 bases, J lost 4 bases, and 25 bases lay in between. In germline, CDR1 is SGHAT, CDR2 FQNNGV. CDR3 size: 18 residues. The DNA of the CDR3 is TGTGCCAGCACCCTCAGAGCAGGGTGGAGTATATCCACCGGGGAGCTGTTTTTT. This translates into CASTLRAGWSISTGELFF.

The chain recombines TRBV2 with TRBJ2-2, with D maybe TRBD2 (5 bases). Germline V gene lookup returns CDR1 SNHLY and CDR2 FYNNEI. V was pared by 10 bases and J by 4 bases, with 10 bases between. The CDR3 totals 12 residues. CDR3 in DNA: TGTGCCATCGAGCGGATCACCGGGGAGCTGTTTTTT. This gives the protein CAIERITGELFF.

The chain links TRBV5-1 to TRBJ2-7; 13 nucleotides match TRBD2. The CDR3 length is 15 residues. The junction had 4 bases not matched to a gene; V was cut back by 6 bases and J by 1 base. CDR1 is SGHRS and CDR2 is YFSETQ in the germline V gene. CDR3 sequence: CASTRTSGGSYEQYF. In DNA form, the CDR3 reads TGCGCCAGCACCCGGACTAGCGGGGGATCCTACGAGCAGTACTTC.

The rearrangement joins TRBV2 to TRBJ1-4, with no clear D. Germline CDR1 and CDR2: SNHLY and FYNNEI. V was trimmed by 4 bases and J by 7 bases, leaving 10 bases between them. There are 13 residues in the CDR3. Here the CDR3 reads CASSAWAGEKLFF. CDR3 nucleotides: TGTGCCAGCAGTGCGTGGGCGGGTGAAAAACTGTTTTTT.

In the case of this clone: Other DNA sequences in this sample translate to the same CDR3. The chain links TRBV6-1 to TRBJ1-5; 9 bases line up with TRBD1. This CDR3 contains 13 residues. The germline CDR1 and CDR2 sequences are MNHNS and SASEGT. The ends lost 10 bases at V and 6 bases at J; junction bases unmatched: 7. Here the CDR3 DNA reads TGTGCCACCTCACAGGGGGCCGGTCAGCCCCAGCATTTT. This translates into CATSQGAGQPQHF.

This chain connects TRBV2 to TRBJ1-2; D is undetermined. CDR1 is SNHLY and CDR2 is FYNNEI in the germline V gene. V was shortened by 3 bases and J by 6 bases, with 2 bases between the two germline ends. The CDR3 extends over 10 amino acids. The CDR3 DNA reads as TGTGCCAGCAGTGACAATGGCTACACCTTC. Protein: CASSDNGYTF.

The chain uses TRBV10-2 and TRBJ2-7, with D uncertain. This CDR3 region has 11 residues. Trimming cost V 5 bases and J 5 bases, with 7 bases left between them. Germline V lookup: CDR1 WSHSY, CDR2 SAAADI. The CDR3 loop reads CASSLSDEQYF. CDR3 DNA: TGCGCCAGCAGTTTGAGCGACGAGCAGTACTTC.

Comments on this clone: Other DNA sequences from this sample encode an identical CDR3 as well. This chain links TRBV7-2 with TRBJ2-5, with D uncertain. The CDR3 has 13 residues. The V end lost 0 bases, the J end lost 2 bases, and 4 bases lay between the germline ends. Germline CDR1 SGHTA, CDR2 FQGNSA. Written as DNA, the CDR3 is TGTGCCAGCAGCTTAGCGCTTCAAGAGACCCAGTACTTC. Its translation is CASSLALQETQYF.